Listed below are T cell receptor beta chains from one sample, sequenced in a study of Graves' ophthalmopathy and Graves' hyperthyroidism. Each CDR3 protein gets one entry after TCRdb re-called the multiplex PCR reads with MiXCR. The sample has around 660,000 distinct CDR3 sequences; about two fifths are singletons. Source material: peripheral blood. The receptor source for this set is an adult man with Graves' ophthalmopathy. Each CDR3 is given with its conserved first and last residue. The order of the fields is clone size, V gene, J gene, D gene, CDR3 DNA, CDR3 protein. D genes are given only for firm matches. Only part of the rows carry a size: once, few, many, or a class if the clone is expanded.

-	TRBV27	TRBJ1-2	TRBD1	TGTGCCAGCAGTGCCCGGACAGGGAGTGGCTACACCTTC	CASSARTGSGYTF
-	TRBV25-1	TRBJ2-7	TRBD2	TGTGCCAGCGGACTAGCGGGGGCCGACTACGAGCAGTACTTC	CASGLAGADYEQYF
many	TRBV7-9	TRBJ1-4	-	TGTGCCAGCAGCCCGGGACCCGAGAATGAAAAACTGTTTTTT	CASSPGPENEKLFF
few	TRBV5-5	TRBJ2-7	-	TGTGCCAGCGGGCGTTCGAACGAGCAGTACTTC	CASGRSNEQYF
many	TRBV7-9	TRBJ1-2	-	TGTGCCAGCAGCCCGTGGACACTGACTAACTATGGCTACACCTTC	CASSPWTLTNYGYTF
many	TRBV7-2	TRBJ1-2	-	TGTGCCAGCGGGACTCGCTATGGCTACACCTTC	CASGTRYGYTF
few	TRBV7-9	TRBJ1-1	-	TGTGCCAGCAGCCCCTTCGACTCTGAACACACTGAAGCTTTCTTT	CASSPFDSEHTEAFF
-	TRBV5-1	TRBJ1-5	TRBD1	TGCGCCAGCAGCGTGACAGGGATGGCCTACGAGCATTTT	CASSVTGMAYEHF
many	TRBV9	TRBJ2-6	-	TGTGCCAGCAGCGTCGCCCTGGATGGGGCCAACGTCCTGACTTTC	CASSVALDGANVLTF
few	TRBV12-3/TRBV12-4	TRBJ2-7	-	TGTGCCAGCAGCCCCACCGCAGGGACCTACGAGCAGTACTTC	CASSPTAGTYEQYF
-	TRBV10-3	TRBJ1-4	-	TGTGCCAGCAGTTACTCGGTGAGCTGGGCTAATGAAAAACTGTTTTTT	CASSYSVSWANEKLFF
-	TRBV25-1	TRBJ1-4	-	TGTGCCAGCATGGCAGGGGCGGAAAATGAAAAACTGTTTTTT	CASMAGAENEKLFF
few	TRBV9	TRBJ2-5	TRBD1	TGTGCCAGCAGCGTAGGGACAGGATTCCAAGAGACCCAGTACTTC	CASSVGTGFQETQYF
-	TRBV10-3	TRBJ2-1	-	TGTGCCATCAGTGGGGACTACAATGAGCAGTTCTTC	CAISGDYNEQFF
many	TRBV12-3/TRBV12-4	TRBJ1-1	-	TGTGCCAGCAGCCGATCGGAGGGCGGCACTGAAGCTTTCTTT	CASSRSEGGTEAFF
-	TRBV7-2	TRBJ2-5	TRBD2	TGTGCCAGCAGCTTCGGGACTAGTGGTGAGGCCCAGTACTTC	CASSFGTSGEAQYF
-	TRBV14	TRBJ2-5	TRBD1	TGTGCCAGCAGCCAAACAGGGGGTCAAGAGACCCAGTACTTC	CASSQTGGQETQYF
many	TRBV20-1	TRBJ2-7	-	TGCAGTGCTAGTGACCGCAGCTCCTACGAGCAGTACTTC	CSASDRSSYEQYF
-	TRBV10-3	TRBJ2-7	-	TGTGCCAGTCCATCGGCGGGGTGGGGGGAGTACTTC	CASPSAGWGEYF
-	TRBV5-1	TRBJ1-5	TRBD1	TGTGCCAGCAGCTTGTGGGGACAGGACGTTCAGCCCCAGCATTTT	CASSLWGQDVQPQHF
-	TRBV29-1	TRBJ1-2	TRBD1	TGCAGCGTCGAACAGGGGGCAAATGGCTACACCTTC	CSVEQGANGYTF
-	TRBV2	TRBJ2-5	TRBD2	TGTGCCACCCCCGGGACTAGGGAAGAGACCCAGTACTTC	CATPGTREETQYF
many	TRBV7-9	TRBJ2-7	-	TGTGCCAGCAGCTTACCTAGACAGGTATACGAGCAGTACTTC	CASSLPRQVYEQYF
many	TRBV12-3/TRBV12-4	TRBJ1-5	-	TGTGCCAGCAGTTGGAGGCTTAGGAGCAATCAGCCCCAGCATTTT	CASSWRLRSNQPQHF
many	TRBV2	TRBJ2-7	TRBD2	TGTGCCAGCAGTGAAGCCCCGATTCCGGGACTAGCGGTTTACGAGCAGTACTTC	CASSEAPIPGLAVYEQYF
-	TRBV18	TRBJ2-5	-	TGTGCCAGCTCACTTGTCGAAGCAGAGACCCAGTACTTC	CASSLVEAETQYF
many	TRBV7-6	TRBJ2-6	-	TGTGCCAGCAGCCCTAGTCTTGGGGCCCTCAGCTTCTCTGGGGCCAACGTCCTGACTTTC	CASSPSLGALSFSGANVLTF
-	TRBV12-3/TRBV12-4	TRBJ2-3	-	TGTGCTAGTGGTTTGGTTCATGATACGCAGTATTTT	CASGLVHDTQYF
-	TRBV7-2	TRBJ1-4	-	TGTGCCGGCAGCCAAGGACAGTTTCGCGAAAAACTGTTTTTT	CAGSQGQFREKLFF
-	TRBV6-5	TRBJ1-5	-	TGTGCCAACAGCCTAAATCGTCAGCCCCAGCATTTT	CANSLNRQPQHF
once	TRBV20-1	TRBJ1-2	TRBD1	TGCAGTGCTAGAGCCTCCGGGACAGGACTGAGTTATGGCTACACCTTC	CSARASGTGLSYGYTF
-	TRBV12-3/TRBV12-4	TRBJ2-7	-	TGTGCCAGCAGTACGGACGGATACTACGAGCAGTACTTC	CASSTDGYYEQYF
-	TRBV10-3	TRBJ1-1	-	TGTGCCATCAGTGGGGTGGCGAACACTGAAGCTTTCTTT	CAISGVANTEAFF
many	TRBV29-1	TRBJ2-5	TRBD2	TGCAGCGCACGGACGGGAGGGCAAGAGACCCAGTACTTC	CSARTGGQETQYF
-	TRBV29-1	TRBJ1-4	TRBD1	TGCAGCGTTGCTAGTGGACAGGGAGATGAAAAACTGTTTTTT	CSVASGQGDEKLFF
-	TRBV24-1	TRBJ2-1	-	TGTGCCACCAGTGACAGCTCCTACAATGAGCAGTTCTTC	CATSDSSYNEQFF